The clone carrying this TCR beta chain was counted between two and nine times. Arm-PCR of CDR3 regions with iRepertoire HTBI primers generated TCR beta libraries. TCRdb passed the multiplex PCR reads through MiXCR, listing each CDR3 protein once. The sample yields 400,000 to 550,000 distinct CDR3 sequences, around 14% seen once. This sample stems from a study of regulatory T cells in long-lasting Graves disease. The V segment lost 0 bases and the J segment 8 bases; nucleotides outside the gene matches: 4. The CDR3 is made up of 15 amino acids. Germline loops: CDR1 SGHRS, CDR2 YFSETQ. Time point denoted: newly diagnosed GD, antithyroid drugs for less than 3 months. With RNA extracted from PBMCs as input, the TCR library was made. A further study also used this sample, focusing on T cells in Graves' hyperthyroidism and ophthalmopathy.

The chain combines TRBV5-1 with TRBJ1-6, with 8 bases aligning to TRBD1. The sequence came from a woman aged 25 to 45 with Graves disease. This specimen was peripheral blood mononuclear cells (PBMCs), taken at new diagnosis, from a patient treated with antithyroid drugs. CDR3 sequence (DNA): TGCGCCAGCAGCTTGGCCGGACAGGGTTATTCACCCCTCCACTTT. Residues: CASSLAGQGYSPLHF.